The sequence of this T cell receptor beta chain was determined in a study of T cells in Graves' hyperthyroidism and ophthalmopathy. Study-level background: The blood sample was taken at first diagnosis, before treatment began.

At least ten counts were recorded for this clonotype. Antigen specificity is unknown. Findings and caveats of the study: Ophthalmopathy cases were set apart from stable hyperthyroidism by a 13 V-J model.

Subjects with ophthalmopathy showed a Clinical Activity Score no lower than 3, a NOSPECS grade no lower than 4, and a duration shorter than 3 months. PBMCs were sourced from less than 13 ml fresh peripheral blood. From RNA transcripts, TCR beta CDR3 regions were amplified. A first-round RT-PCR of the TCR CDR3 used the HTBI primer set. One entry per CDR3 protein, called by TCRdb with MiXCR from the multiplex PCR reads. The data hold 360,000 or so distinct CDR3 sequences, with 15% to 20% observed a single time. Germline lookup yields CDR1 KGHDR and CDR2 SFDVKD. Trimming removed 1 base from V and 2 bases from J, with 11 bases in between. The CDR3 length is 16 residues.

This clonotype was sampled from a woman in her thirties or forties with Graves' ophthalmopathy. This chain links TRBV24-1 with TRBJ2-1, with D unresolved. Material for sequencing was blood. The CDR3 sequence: CATSDFKTAAYNEQFF. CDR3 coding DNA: TGTGCCACCAGTGATTTTAAGACTGCCGCCTACAATGAGCAGTTCTTC.